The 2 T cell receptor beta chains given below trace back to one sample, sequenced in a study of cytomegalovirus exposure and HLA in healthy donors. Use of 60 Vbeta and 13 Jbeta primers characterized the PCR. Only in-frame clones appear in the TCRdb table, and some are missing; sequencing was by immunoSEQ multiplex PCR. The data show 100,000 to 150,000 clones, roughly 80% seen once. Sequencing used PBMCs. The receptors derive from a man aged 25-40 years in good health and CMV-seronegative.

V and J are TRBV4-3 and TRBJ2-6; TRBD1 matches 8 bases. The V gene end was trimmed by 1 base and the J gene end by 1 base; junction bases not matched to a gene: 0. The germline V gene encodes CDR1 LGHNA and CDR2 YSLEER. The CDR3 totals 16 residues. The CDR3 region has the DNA TGCGCCAGCAGCCAAGGGACAGGGTCTGGGGCCAACGTCCTGACTTTC. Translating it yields CASSQGTGSGANVLTF.

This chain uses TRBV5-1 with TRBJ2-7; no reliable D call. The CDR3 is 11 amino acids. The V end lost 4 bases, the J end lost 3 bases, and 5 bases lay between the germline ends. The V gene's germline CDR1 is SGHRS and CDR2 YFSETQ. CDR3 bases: TGCGCCAGCAGCGACAACTACGAGCAGTACTTC. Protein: CASSDNYEQYF.